This T cell receptor (beta chain) was retrieved from a study of early T cells in non-severe SARS-CoV-2 infection. As for the study in general: Sequencing was performed on bulk RNA from unsorted whole blood, leaving chains unpaired. Study-wide points: There was a bias toward anti-spike CD8 responses in VDJdb matching, which missed private and CD4 specificities.

Each single cDNA molecule received a unique molecular identifier. TCRdb re-called the 5' RACE reads through MiXCR, storing one row per CDR3 protein. The sample includes tens of thousands of distinct CDR3 sequences, approximately 12% of them seen just once. This clonotype was seen many times. The antigen remains undetermined. This CDR3 region has 15 residues. Germline lookup yields CDR1 SGHTA and CDR2 FQGNSA. The ends were cut back, 5 bases at V and 2 bases at J, with 13 bases in the middle. The chain links TRBV7-2 to TRBJ2-4; D perhaps matches TRBD1 (5 bases). Sample: whole blood. This receptor was identified in an adult who was a healthcare worker with PCR-confirmed SARS-CoV-2 infection or an uninfected control (not recorded which). CDR3 region: CASSPLGLTKNIQYF. The CDR3, as DNA: TGTGCCAGCAGCCCCCTGGGGCTAACCAAAAACATTCAGTACTTC.